The subject of this entry is one T cell receptor (beta chain). Per the authors' pipeline: How many nucleated cells were present was estimated from reference gene primer amplification. Clones were read by immunoSEQ multiplex PCR, and TCRdb kept only the in-frame ones, dropping some. V, J and clone size were drawn from that table, and D and trimming were deduced from the DNA. The sample records around 140,000 clones, 84% being singletons. CDR1 is MGHRA, CDR2 YSYEKL, per germline. The germline V and J ends were trimmed by 1 base and 6 bases, with 18 bases remaining between them. The CDR3 is made up of 16 amino acids. This record comes from a study of blood T cell repertoires in COVID-19. Study summary: Specimens from acute and convalescent COVID-19 originated in the United States, Italy and Spain. The cDNA or gDNA used as material had been derived from T cells, B-cell-depleted T cells, or PBMCs.

The origin of this receptor is a human donor in a cohort sampled during active COVID-19. The chain employs TRBV4-1 and TRBJ1-2, with unresolved D. The source material was peripheral blood. The CDR3 spells CASSQVSPRRADGYTF. The DNA of the CDR3 is TGCGCCAGCAGCCAAGTGTCACCCCGGCGGGCTGATGGCTACACCTTC.